These T cell receptor beta chains were read from a single sample in a study of shared clonotypes between healthy human individuals. Method: immunoSEQ multiplex PCR; TCRdb's copy keeps in-frame clones and lacks some. The table lists 110,000 or so clones, approximately 70% of them singletons, with 20% to 25% in the top ten. Sequenced: memory CD8+ T cells sorted from blood. The receptors come from a woman in her twenties or thirties in good health. CDR3s include the opening cysteine and the closing phenylalanine or tryptophan. A D gene is named only where the DNA matches it firmly. A row's size may be missing; if present it is once, few, many or a size class.

j_call: TRBJ2-2
clone_size: .
v_call: TRBV4-1
d_call: .
cdr3_aa: CASSQGEVTGELFF
cdr3_nt: TGTGCCAGCAGCCAGGGGGAGGTGACCGGGGAGCTGTTTTTT

j_call: TRBJ2-1
clone_size: .
v_call: TRBV7-6
d_call: .
cdr3_aa: CASSPRLGRNEQFF
cdr3_nt: TGTGCCAGCAGCCCCAGACTGGGCCGCAATGAGCAGTTCTTC

j_call: TRBJ2-1
clone_size: .
v_call: TRBV7-9
d_call: .
cdr3_aa: CASSFRAGRQGEQFF
cdr3_nt: TGTGCCAGCAGCTTTCGGGCGGGCCGGCAGGGTGAGCAGTTCTTC

j_call: TRBJ1-6
clone_size: .
v_call: TRBV16
d_call: TRBD1
cdr3_aa: CASSQGQPNSPLHF
cdr3_nt: TGTGCCAGCAGCCAGGGACAGCCAAATTCACCCCTCCACTTT

j_call: TRBJ1-3
clone_size: .
v_call: TRBV9
d_call: .
cdr3_aa: CASSVFDGAGNTIYF
cdr3_nt: TGTGCCAGCAGCGTATTCGATGGAGCTGGAAACACCATATATTTT

j_call: TRBJ2-7
clone_size: .
v_call: TRBV11-2
d_call: .
cdr3_aa: CASSQAGTPYEQYF
cdr3_nt: TGTGCCAGCAGCCAAGCCGGGACACCCTACGAGCAGTACTTC

j_call: TRBJ1-1
clone_size: .
v_call: TRBV2
d_call: TRBD1
cdr3_aa: CASSPMGTAGTEAFF
cdr3_nt: TGTGCCAGCAGTCCGATGGGGACAGCCGGCACTGAAGCTTTCTTT

j_call: TRBJ2-3
clone_size: .
v_call: TRBV5-1
d_call: .
cdr3_aa: CASSSATDTQYF
cdr3_nt: TGCGCCAGCAGCTCAGCAACGGATACGCAGTATTTT

j_call: TRBJ1-1
clone_size: .
v_call: TRBV6-4
d_call: .
cdr3_aa: CASSARAEGTEAFF
cdr3_nt: TGTGCCAGCAGTGCTCGGGCGGAAGGCACTGAAGCTTTCTTT

j_call: TRBJ2-3
clone_size: .
v_call: TRBV15
d_call: .
cdr3_aa: CATSRGAENTDTQYF
cdr3_nt: TGTGCCACCAGCAGAGGGGCCGAGAACACAGATACGCAGTATTTT

j_call: TRBJ2-1
clone_size: .
v_call: TRBV5-1
d_call: TRBD2
cdr3_aa: CASSLGPAGGPQNEQFF
cdr3_nt: TGCGCCAGCAGCCTCGGGCCAGCGGGAGGGCCACAAAATGAGCAGTTCTTC

j_call: TRBJ1-5
clone_size: .
v_call: TRBV5-5
d_call: .
cdr3_aa: CASSSASTRALLPQHF
cdr3_nt: TGTGCCAGCAGCTCCGCCAGCACGAGGGCTCTTTTGCCCCAGCATTTT

j_call: TRBJ1-4
clone_size: .
v_call: TRBV9
d_call: TRBD1
cdr3_aa: CASSVAGTDEKLFF
cdr3_nt: TGTGCCAGCAGCGTGGCCGGGACAGACGAAAAACTGTTTTTT

j_call: TRBJ1-4
clone_size: .
v_call: TRBV19
d_call: .
cdr3_aa: CASSIDRNEKLFF
cdr3_nt: TGTGCCAGTAGTATCGACAGAAATGAAAAACTGTTTTTT

j_call: TRBJ2-1
clone_size: .
v_call: TRBV18
d_call: .
cdr3_aa: CASSPVASTSYNEQFF
cdr3_nt: TGTGCCAGCTCACCAGTGGCTTCTACCTCCTACAATGAGCAGTTCTTC

j_call: TRBJ2-1
clone_size: .
v_call: TRBV15
d_call: TRBD2
cdr3_aa: CATSRDGAAGVYNEQFF
cdr3_nt: TGTGCCACCAGCAGAGATGGGGCAGCGGGAGTCTACAATGAGCAGTTCTTC

j_call: TRBJ2-7
clone_size: .
v_call: TRBV5-4
d_call: .
cdr3_aa: CASSLFGQPYEQYF
cdr3_nt: TGTGCCAGCAGCTTGTTCGGGCAGCCCTACGAGCAGTACTTC

j_call: TRBJ2-3
clone_size: .
v_call: TRBV25-1
d_call: .
cdr3_aa: CASSGGGRLDTQYF
cdr3_nt: TGTGCCAGCAGTGGAGGGGGGAGGCTCGATACGCAGTATTTT

j_call: TRBJ2-7
clone_size: once
v_call: TRBV11-2
d_call: .
cdr3_aa: CASSLAPSEYEQYF
cdr3_nt: TGTGCCAGCAGCTTAGCGCCTAGCGAGTACGAGCAGTACTTC

j_call: TRBJ2-3
clone_size: many
v_call: TRBV25-1
d_call: .
cdr3_aa: CASSAQDSTTDTQYF
cdr3_nt: TGTGCCAGCAGTGCCCAGGACAGTACCACAGATACGCAGTATTTT

j_call: TRBJ2-3
clone_size: .
v_call: TRBV30
d_call: .
cdr3_aa: CANRPGITDTQYF
cdr3_nt: TGTGCCAACCGCCCAGGGATAACAGATACGCAGTATTTT

j_call: TRBJ2-7
clone_size: .
v_call: TRBV5-4
d_call: TRBD1
cdr3_aa: CASSADRAHEQYF
cdr3_nt: TGTGCCAGCAGCGCCGACAGGGCCCACGAGCAGTACTTC

j_call: TRBJ1-1
clone_size: .
v_call: TRBV10-3
d_call: .
cdr3_aa: CAVEGVMNTEAFF
cdr3_nt: TGTGCCGTGGAGGGCGTTATGAACACTGAAGCTTTCTTT

j_call: TRBJ1-5
clone_size: .
v_call: TRBV28
d_call: .
cdr3_aa: CASSYSSNQPQHF
cdr3_nt: TGTGCCAGCAGTTACTCTAGCAATCAGCCCCAGCATTTT

j_call: TRBJ2-1
clone_size: .
v_call: TRBV14
d_call: TRBD2
cdr3_aa: CASSQEGLAGGSKQFF
cdr3_nt: TGTGCCAGCAGCCAAGAGGGACTAGCGGGAGGTTCTAAGCAGTTCTTC

j_call: TRBJ2-2
clone_size: .
v_call: TRBV19
d_call: TRBD2
cdr3_aa: CASSIEFAGLAGNTGELFF
cdr3_nt: TGTGCCAGTAGTATAGAATTTGCGGGACTAGCGGGAAACACCGGGGAGCTGTTTTTT

j_call: TRBJ2-7
clone_size: medium-sized
v_call: TRBV11-2
d_call: TRBD2
cdr3_aa: CASSFAPGGAYEQYF
cdr3_nt: TGTGCCAGCAGCTTTGCCCCCGGGGGGGCCTACGAGCAGTACTTC

j_call: TRBJ2-7
clone_size: few
v_call: TRBV7-9
d_call: .
cdr3_aa: CASSLAGGIVEQYF
cdr3_nt: TGTGCCAGCAGCTTGGCAGGTGGGATCGTCGAGCAGTACTTC

j_call: TRBJ2-1
clone_size: .
v_call: TRBV25-1
d_call: .
cdr3_aa: CASSPKVVREQQSEQFF
cdr3_nt: TGTGCCAGCAGCCCGAAGGTGGTCAGGGAGCAACAAAGTGAGCAGTTCTTC

j_call: TRBJ2-3
clone_size: few
v_call: TRBV5-1
d_call: TRBD2
cdr3_aa: CASSLGASGNTDTQYF
cdr3_nt: TGCGCCAGCAGCTTGGGGGCTAGCGGGAACACAGATACGCAGTATTTT

j_call: TRBJ2-7
clone_size: .
v_call: TRBV27
d_call: .
cdr3_aa: CASSQGASGYEQYF
cdr3_nt: TGTGCCAGCAGCCAGGGGGCTAGCGGTTACGAGCAGTACTTC

j_call: TRBJ2-7
clone_size: .
v_call: TRBV25-1
d_call: .
cdr3_aa: CASSAPNHLAFSYEQYF
cdr3_nt: TGTGCCAGCAGTGCACCCAACCACTTAGCGTTCTCCTACGAGCAGTACTTC

j_call: TRBJ2-7
clone_size: .
v_call: TRBV5-6
d_call: TRBD2
cdr3_aa: CASSSGLGAYEQYF
cdr3_nt: TGTGCCAGCAGCTCGGGACTAGGGGCCTACGAGCAGTACTTC

j_call: TRBJ1-4
clone_size: .
v_call: TRBV5-4
d_call: .
cdr3_aa: CASSLFGAGRTNEKLFF
cdr3_nt: TGTGCCAGCAGCTTGTTCGGCGCAGGACGGACTAATGAAAAACTGTTTTTT

j_call: TRBJ2-7
clone_size: once
v_call: TRBV18
d_call: TRBD2
cdr3_aa: CASSQEGGRASEQYF
cdr3_nt: TGTGCCAGCAGCCAAGAAGGTGGGAGGGCCAGCGAGCAGTACTTC

j_call: TRBJ2-7
clone_size: .
v_call: TRBV13
d_call: TRBD1
cdr3_aa: CASSPSGQGTLYEQYF
cdr3_nt: TGTGCCAGCAGCCCCTCGGGACAGGGTACTCTCTACGAGCAGTACTTC

j_call: TRBJ2-7
clone_size: .
v_call: TRBV5-1
d_call: TRBD2
cdr3_aa: CASSFNGLAVEQYF
cdr3_nt: TGCGCCAGCAGCTTCAACGGACTAGCGGTCGAGCAGTACTTC

j_call: TRBJ2-7
clone_size: once
v_call: TRBV2
d_call: .
cdr3_aa: CASTDVTLGEQYF
cdr3_nt: TGTGCCAGCACTGACGTAACGCTCGGCGAGCAGTACTTC

j_call: TRBJ2-7
clone_size: few
v_call: TRBV5-6
d_call: .
cdr3_aa: CASSLEGHAFYEQYF
cdr3_nt: TGTGCCAGCAGCTTGGAGGGGCACGCGTTCTACGAGCAGTACTTC

j_call: TRBJ2-2
clone_size: .
v_call: TRBV7-6
d_call: .
cdr3_aa: CASTPTGVTGELFF
cdr3_nt: TGTGCCAGCACCCCCACGGGAGTCACCGGGGAGCTGTTTTTT

j_call: TRBJ1-1
clone_size: .
v_call: TRBV5-8
d_call: .
cdr3_aa: CASSADTLNTEAFF
cdr3_nt: TGTGCCAGCAGCGCGGACACATTGAACACTGAAGCTTTCTTT

j_call: TRBJ2-2
clone_size: few
v_call: TRBV7-9
d_call: .
cdr3_aa: CASSLGYTGELFF
cdr3_nt: TGTGCCAGCAGCTTAGGTTACACCGGGGAGCTGTTTTTT

j_call: TRBJ2-7
clone_size: few
v_call: TRBV5-1
d_call: .
cdr3_aa: CASSSGRHTYEQYF
cdr3_nt: TGCGCCAGCAGCTCCGGACGACACACCTACGAGCAGTACTTC

j_call: TRBJ2-2
clone_size: few
v_call: TRBV7-2
d_call: .
cdr3_aa: CANARAGTFRGELFF
cdr3_nt: TGTGCCAACGCACGGGCAGGGACATTTAGAGGGGAGCTGTTTTTT

j_call: TRBJ2-1
clone_size: .
v_call: TRBV5-6
d_call: .
cdr3_aa: CASSPAGMARQFF
cdr3_nt: TGTGCCAGCAGCCCGGCCGGGATGGCTCGGCAGTTCTTC

j_call: TRBJ1-1
clone_size: .
v_call: TRBV7-8
d_call: .
cdr3_aa: CASSLVSVEAFF
cdr3_nt: TGTGCCAGCAGCTTAGTATCCGTTGAAGCTTTCTTT